This T cell receptor (beta chain) was documented in a study of OX40 agonist ivuxolimab in advanced cancers. Study-level findings and limits: Clonal expansion by week 6 occurred in CD4+ and CD8+ blood T cells (at 0.1 to 3.0 mg/kg). The mean number of expanded clones was higher in CD8+ T cells than in CD4+. It was also the case that some nonresponders had low normalized T-cell clonal expansion.

TCRdb's copy holds only in-frame clones and misses some; the assay was immunoSEQ multiplex PCR. Here the sample spans 75,000 to 90,000 clones, roughly 80% being singletons. A note on this clone: Its specificity is not known.

This receptor was obtained from an adult with an advanced solid tumor such as melanoma, head and neck, liver or kidney cancer. Sequencing was performed on CD4+ or CD8+ T cells sorted from blood, taken in a trial of the OX40 agonist ivuxolimab.

The CDR3 coding sequence is TGTGCCAGCAGTTCGCTCGCGGGGAAGGTGAACACTGAAGCTTTCTTT. Translating gives CASSSLAGKVNTEAFF. The V gene is TRBV27, the J gene TRBJ1-1; D unclear. V lost 4 bases to trimming and J lost 0 bases, with 15 bases between them. CDR1 is MNHEY and CDR2 is SMNVEV in the germline V gene (reference sequence). This CDR3 region has 16 residues.